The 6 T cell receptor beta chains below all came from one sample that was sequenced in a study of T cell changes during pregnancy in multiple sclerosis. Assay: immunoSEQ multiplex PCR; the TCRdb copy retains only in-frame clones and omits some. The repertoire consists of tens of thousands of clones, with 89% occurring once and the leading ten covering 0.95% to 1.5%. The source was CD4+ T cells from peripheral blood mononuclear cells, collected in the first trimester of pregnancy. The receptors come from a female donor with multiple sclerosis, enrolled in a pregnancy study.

CDR3 loop: CASSRRRDTSDNQPQHF. The CDR3 bases are TGTGCCAGTAGTAGGCGTCGGGACACCTCGGACAATCAGCCCCAGCATTTT. The genes are TRBV19 and TRBJ1-5, with D possibly matching TRBD1 (6 bases). The CDR3 has 17 residues. In germline, CDR1 is LNHDA, CDR2 SQIVND (reference sequence). Trimming stripped 4 bases from V and 3 bases from J, with 19 bases between.

This CDR3 reads CASSALYGGSTDTQYF. DNA for the CDR3: TGCGCCAGCAGTGCGTTATACGGGGGAAGCACAGATACGCAGTATTTT. The chain carries TRBV4-1 and TRBJ2-3, with a weak D call TRBD2 (6 bases). This CDR3 comprises 16 residues. V was trimmed by 6 bases and J by 0 bases, leaving 16 bases between them. Germline values: CDR1 MGHRA, CDR2 YSYEKL.

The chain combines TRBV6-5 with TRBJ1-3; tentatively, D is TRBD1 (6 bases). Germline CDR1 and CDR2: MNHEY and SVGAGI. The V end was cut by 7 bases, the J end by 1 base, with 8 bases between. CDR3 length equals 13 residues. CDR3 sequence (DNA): TGTGCCAGCACCGGGACATCTGGAAACACCATATATTTT. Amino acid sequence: CASTGTSGNTIYF.

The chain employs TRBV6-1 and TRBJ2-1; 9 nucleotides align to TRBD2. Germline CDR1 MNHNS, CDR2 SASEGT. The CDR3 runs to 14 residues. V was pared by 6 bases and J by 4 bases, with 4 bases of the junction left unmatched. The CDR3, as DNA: TGTGCCAGCAGCGGGACTAGCAGATACAATGAGCAGTTCTTC. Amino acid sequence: CASSGTSRYNEQFF.

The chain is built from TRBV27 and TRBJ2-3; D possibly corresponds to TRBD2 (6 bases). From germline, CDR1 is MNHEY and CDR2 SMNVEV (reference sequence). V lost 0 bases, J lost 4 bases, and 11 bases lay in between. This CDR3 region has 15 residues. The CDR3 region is CASSLSLLAADTQYF. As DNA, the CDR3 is TGTGCCAGCAGTTTATCATTACTAGCCGCAGATACGCAGTATTTT.

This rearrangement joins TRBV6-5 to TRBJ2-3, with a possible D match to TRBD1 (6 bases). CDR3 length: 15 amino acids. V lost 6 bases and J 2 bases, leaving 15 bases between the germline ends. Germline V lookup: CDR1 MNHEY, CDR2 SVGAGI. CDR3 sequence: CASRPPGQTTDTQYF. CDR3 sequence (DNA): TGTGCCAGCAGACCACCCGGACAGACCACAGATACGCAGTATTTT.